This TCR beta chain originates from a study of patients and donors after allogeneic stem cell transplantation (dated by TCRdb to the early 2020s). Turning to this clonotype: Its antigen has not been determined. Per-nucleotide qualities are absent, and no much larger clonotype sits a single base away.

Libraries were prepared through RT-PCR. The data were produced on a NextSeq 550. TCRdb's own reprocessing of the public reads used fastp at Q25 and MiXCR and kept productive beta chains. Identical CDR3 proteins give one entry, which carries the most common genes and DNA. This sample comprises approximately 170,000 distinct CDR3 sequences, 20% to 25% of them detected only once. The biggest ten clones account for about 24% of the sample. V lost 3 bases and J lost 1 base, and the count of bases not matched to a germline gene is 3. Its CDR3 holds 15 amino acids, cysteine through phenylalanine. Left in the record is the CDR3 DNA by itself, 45 bases read in frame from the first base.

The receptor was derived from a human donor who was either an allogeneic HSCT recipient or a stem cell or donor lymphocyte infusion donor (not recorded which). It is not recorded whose cells these are; they may come from a transplant donor. The source material was blood, either unsorted or a sorted T cell fraction (not recorded which). The V and J segments used are TRBV23-1 and TRBJ1-5; 7 central bases correspond to TRBD1. TRBV23-1 belongs to the ORF category, with a function that is uncertain. CDR3 sequence: CASSQRDSSNQPQHF. Here is the DNA: TGCGCCAGCAGTCAGAGGGACAGCAGCAATCAGCCCCAGCATTTT.